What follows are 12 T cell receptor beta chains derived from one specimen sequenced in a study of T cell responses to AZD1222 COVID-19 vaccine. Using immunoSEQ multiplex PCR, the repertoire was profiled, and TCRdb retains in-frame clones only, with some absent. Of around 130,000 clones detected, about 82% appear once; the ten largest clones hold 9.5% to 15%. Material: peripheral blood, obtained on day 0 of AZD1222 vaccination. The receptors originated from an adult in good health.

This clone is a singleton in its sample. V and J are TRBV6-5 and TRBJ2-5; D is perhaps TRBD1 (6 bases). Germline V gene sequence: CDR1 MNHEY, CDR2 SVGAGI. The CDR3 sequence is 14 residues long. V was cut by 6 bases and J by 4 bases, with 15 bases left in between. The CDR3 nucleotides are TGTGCCAGCAGGGCCCGCAGGGGTGCAGAGACCCAGTACTTC. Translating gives CASRARRGAETQYF.

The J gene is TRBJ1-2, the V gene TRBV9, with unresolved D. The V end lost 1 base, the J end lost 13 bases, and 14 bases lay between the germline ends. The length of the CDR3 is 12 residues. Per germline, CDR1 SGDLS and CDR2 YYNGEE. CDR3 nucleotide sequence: TGTGCCAGCAGCGTACTCTGGGGAAGCCTCACCTTC. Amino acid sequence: CASSVLWGSLTF.

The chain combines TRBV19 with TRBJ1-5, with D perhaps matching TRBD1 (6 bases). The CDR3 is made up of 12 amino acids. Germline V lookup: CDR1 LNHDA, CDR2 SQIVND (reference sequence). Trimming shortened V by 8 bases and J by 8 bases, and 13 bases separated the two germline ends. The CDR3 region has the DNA TGTGCCAGTGATAGGGGGTGGGAGCCCCAGCATTTT. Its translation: CASDRGWEPQHF. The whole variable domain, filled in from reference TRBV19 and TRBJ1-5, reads DGGITQSPKYLFRKEGQNVTLSCEQNLNHDAMYWYRQDPGQGLRLIYYSQIVNDFQKGDIAEGYSVSREKKESFPLTVTSAQKNPTAFYLCASDRGWEPQHFGDGTRLSIL.

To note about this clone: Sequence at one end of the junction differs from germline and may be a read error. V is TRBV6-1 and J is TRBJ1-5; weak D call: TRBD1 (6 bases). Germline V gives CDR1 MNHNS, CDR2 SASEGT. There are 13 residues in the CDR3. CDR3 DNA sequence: TGTGCCAGCAGTCAAGCAGGGGTACAGCCCCAGCATTTT. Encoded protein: CASSQAGVQPQHF.

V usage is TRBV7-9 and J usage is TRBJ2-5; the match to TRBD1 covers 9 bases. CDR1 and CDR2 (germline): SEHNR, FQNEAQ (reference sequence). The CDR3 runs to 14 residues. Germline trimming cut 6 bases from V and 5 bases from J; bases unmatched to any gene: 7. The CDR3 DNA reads TGTGCCAGCAGTAAGAGGGACAGGGATGAGACCCAGTACTTC. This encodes CASSKRDRDETQYF. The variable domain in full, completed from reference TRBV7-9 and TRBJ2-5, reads DTGVSQNPRHKITKRGQNVTFRCDPISEHNRLYWYRQTLGQGPEFLTYFQNEAQLEKSRLLSDRFSAERPKGSFSTLEIQRTEQGDSAMYLCASSKRDRDETQYFGPGTRLLVL.

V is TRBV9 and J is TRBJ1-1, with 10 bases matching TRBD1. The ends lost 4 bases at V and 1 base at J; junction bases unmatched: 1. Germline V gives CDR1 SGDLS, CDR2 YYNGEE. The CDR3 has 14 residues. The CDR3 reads CASSRTGGNTEAFF. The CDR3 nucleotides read TGTGCCAGCAGCAGGACAGGGGGGAACACTGAAGCTTTCTTT.

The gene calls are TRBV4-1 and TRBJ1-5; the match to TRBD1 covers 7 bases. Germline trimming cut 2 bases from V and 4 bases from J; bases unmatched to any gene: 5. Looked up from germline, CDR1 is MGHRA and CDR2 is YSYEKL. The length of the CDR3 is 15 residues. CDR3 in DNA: TGCGCCAGCAGCCAATTCGACAGGGAGAATCAGCCCCAGCATTTT. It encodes CASSQFDRENQPQHF.

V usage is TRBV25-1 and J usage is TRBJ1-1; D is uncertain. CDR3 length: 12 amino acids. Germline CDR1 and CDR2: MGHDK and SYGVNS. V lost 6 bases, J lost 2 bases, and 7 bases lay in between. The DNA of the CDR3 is TGTGCCAGCAGGTTCTTTAACACTGAAGCTTTCTTT. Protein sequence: CASRFFNTEAFF.

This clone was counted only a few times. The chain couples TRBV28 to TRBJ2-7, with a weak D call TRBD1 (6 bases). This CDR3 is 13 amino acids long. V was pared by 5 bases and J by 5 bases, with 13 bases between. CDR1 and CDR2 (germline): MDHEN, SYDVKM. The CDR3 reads CASSNRALDEQYF. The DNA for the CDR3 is TGTGCCAGCAGTAACAGGGCCCTGGACGAGCAGTACTTC.

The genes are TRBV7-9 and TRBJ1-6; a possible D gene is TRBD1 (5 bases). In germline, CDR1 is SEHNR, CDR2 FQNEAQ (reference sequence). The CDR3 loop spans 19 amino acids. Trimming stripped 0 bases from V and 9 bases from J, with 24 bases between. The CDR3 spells CASSLAPSGVWGRVSPLHF. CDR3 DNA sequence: TGTGCCAGCAGCTTAGCGCCCAGCGGGGTTTGGGGACGGGTTTCACCCCTCCACTTT.

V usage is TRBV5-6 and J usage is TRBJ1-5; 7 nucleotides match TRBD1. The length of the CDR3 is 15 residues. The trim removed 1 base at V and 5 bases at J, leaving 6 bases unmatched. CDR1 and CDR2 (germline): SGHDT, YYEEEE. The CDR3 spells CASSLRGTVYQPQHF. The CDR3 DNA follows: TGTGCCAGCAGCTTGAGGGGGACAGTGTATCAGCCCCAGCATTTT.

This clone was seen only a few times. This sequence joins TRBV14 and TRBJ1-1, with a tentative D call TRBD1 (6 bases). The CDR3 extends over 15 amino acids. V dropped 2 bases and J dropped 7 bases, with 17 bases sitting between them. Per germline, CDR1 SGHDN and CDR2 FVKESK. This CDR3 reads CASSQRVQQGVEAFF. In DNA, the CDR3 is TGTGCCAGCAGCCAACGAGTCCAACAGGGTGTTGAAGCTTTCTTT.